A single sample is the source of the 31 T cell receptor beta chains below, sequenced in a study of CXCR3-negative and CXCR3-positive naive CD8 T cells. The authors made the TRB cDNA libraries by 5' RACE using UMI labels. TCRdb reprocessed the 5' RACE reads and stores each CDR3 protein as one record, lacking DNA. Seen in this sample are about 40,000 distinct CDR3 sequences; the ten most common clones hold around 1.9%. The specimen was naive CXCR3- CD8+ T cells from blood. Subset described: CD45RO-CCR7+CD27+CD95- naive CD8+ T cells lacking CXCR3 (TNR3-). These TCRs come from a human donor in good health. Some clones in this sample may be carry-over from other donors' samples.

V gene TRBV14 combines with J gene TRBJ1-1; the D gene TCRdb calls, TRBD1, cannot be checked with no DNA. From germline, CDR1 is SGHDN and CDR2 FVKESK. This CDR3 region has 15 residues. The CDR3 loop is CASSQDPGLNTEAFF.

The chain carries TRBV29-1 and TRBJ2-1; the TCRdb call, TRBD2, lacks DNA for checking. The germline CDR1 and CDR2 sequences are SQVTM and ANQGSEA. CDR3 length: 15 residues. CDR3 residues: CSVEEGPSGSYEQFF.

The rearrangement joins TRBV29-1 to TRBJ2-7; TCRdb outputs TRBD1, but without DNA this stays unchecked. Germline CDR1 is SQVTM and CDR2 is ANQGSEA. CDR3 length equals 12 residues. CDR3 protein: CSATGVGNEQYF.

This sequence joins TRBV4-3 and TRBJ2-1; the D gene TCRdb calls, TRBD2, cannot be checked with no DNA. Germline V CDR1 and CDR2: LGHNA, YSLEER. The CDR3 runs to 13 residues. CDR3 protein: CASSQGLAGEQFF.

V and J are TRBV4-3 and TRBJ2-7; there is no DNA to check the TCRdb D call of TRBD1. The CDR3 has 15 residues. Germline CDR1 LGHNA, CDR2 YSLEER. The CDR3 loop is CASSPAFAGSYEQYF.

The chain links TRBV5-1 to TRBJ2-7; TCRdb lists TRBD1, though no DNA is available to test this call. The CDR3 is 14 amino acids. Germline CDR1 and CDR2: SGHRS and YFSETQ. CDR3 region: CASSLGTGAYEQYF.

This CDR3 reads CSVMTGATYEQYF. This chain links TRBV29-1 with TRBJ2-7; TCRdb gives TRBD1 as the D gene, but with no DNA this cannot be confirmed. Per germline, CDR1 SQVTM and CDR2 ANQGSEA. The CDR3 extends over 13 amino acids.

The chain links TRBV19 to TRBJ2-1; with no DNA, the TCRdb D assignment of TRBD1 cannot be verified. The length of the CDR3 is 15 residues. Germline assignment: CDR1 LNHDA and CDR2 SQIVND (reference sequence). The CDR3 loop is CASSSRDSSYNEQFF.

The rearrangement links TRBV29-1 to TRBJ2-7; TCRdb designates TRBD1, a call that cannot be tested without DNA. The CDR3 length is 14 residues. Germline values: CDR1 SQVTM, CDR2 ANQGSEA. This CDR3 reads CSVAGEELGYEQYF.

V is TRBV7-9 and J is TRBJ1-2. CDR1 and CDR2 (germline): SEHNR, FQNEAQ (reference sequence). The length of the CDR3 is 14 residues. CDR3 region: CASSLEQDPYGYTF.

The genes are TRBV28 and TRBJ1-6. The CDR3 extends over 12 amino acids. Germline assignment: CDR1 MDHEN and CDR2 SYDVKM. This CDR3 is CASALGNSPLHF.

The V gene is TRBV29-1, the J gene TRBJ2-7. This CDR3 has 12 residues. CDR1 SQVTM and CDR2 ANQGSEA come from the germline V gene. This chain's CDR3 is CSVQDSPYEQYF.

J is TRBJ2-7 and V is TRBV29-1; TCRdb's D call of TRBD1 is untestable without DNA. The CDR3 extends over 14 amino acids. The germline CDR1 and CDR2 sequences are SQVTM and ANQGSEA. The CDR3 reads CSVERRGSTYEQYF.

The chain has TRBV20-1 and TRBJ2-7; TCRdb's assignment of TRBD2 cannot be checked, as there is no DNA. Germline CDR1 reads DFQATT; CDR2 reads SNEGSKA (reference sequence). CDR3 size: 13 residues. CDR3 sequence reads: CSASGTINYEQYF.

The V and J genes are TRBV29-1 and TRBJ2-5. The CDR3 is made up of 13 amino acids. Germline CDR1 SQVTM, CDR2 ANQGSEA. CDR3 sequence reads: CSVEEGSGETQNF.

This chain connects TRBV20-1 to TRBJ2-5; there is no DNA to check the TCRdb D call of TRBD2. CDR3 length equals 17 residues. Looked up from germline, CDR1 is DFQATT and CDR2 is SNEGSKA (reference sequence). CDR3 residues: CSARELAGPRDQETQYF.

V is TRBV27 and J is TRBJ1-1; TCRdb reports TRBD1, a call that lacks DNA to check it against. Germline assignment: CDR1 MNHEY and CDR2 SMNVEV (reference sequence). The CDR3 runs 15 residues. CDR3 region: CASSLRDRLNTEAFF.

This chain uses TRBV28 with TRBJ2-2; TCRdb calls TRBD1, which cannot be checked without DNA. Germline V gene data show CDR1 as MDHEN and CDR2 as SYDVKM. The CDR3 is 14 amino acids. CDR3 region: CASNPPSRSGELFF.

V and J are TRBV7-2 and TRBJ2-7; TCRdb's assignment of TRBD1 cannot be checked, as there is no DNA. CDR1 is SGHTA, CDR2 FQGNSA, per germline. The CDR3 extends over 15 amino acids. CDR3 residues: CASSSGPGQTYEQYF. The variable domain in full, with the rest retrieved from reference TRBV7-2 and TRBJ2-7, is GAGVSQSPSNKVTEKGKDVELRCDPISGHTALYWYRQSLGQGLEFLIYFQGNSAPDKSGLPSDRFSAERTGGSVSTLTIQRTQQEDSAVYLCASSSGPGQTYEQYFGPGTRLTVT.

Here the CDR3 reads CASGKGVAPETQYF. The chain couples TRBV21-1 to TRBJ2-5. TRBV21-1 is marked as a pseudogene. The CDR3 sequence is 14 residues long.

The V gene is TRBV11-3, the J gene TRBJ2-3; TCRdb designates TRBD1, a call that cannot be tested without DNA. CDR3 size: 13 residues. Germline CDR1 SGHNT, CDR2 YENEEA. The chain's CDR3 is CASVPQSTDTQYF.

The gene calls are TRBV28 and TRBJ2-7; TCRdb lists TRBD1, though no DNA is available to test this call. The CDR3 contains 14 residues. Germline values: CDR1 MDHEN, CDR2 SYDVKM. This CDR3 reads CASRAGTGWNEQYF. The full variable domain, its missing parts supplied by reference TRBV28 and TRBJ2-7, is DVKVTQSSRYLVKRTGEKVFLECVQDMDHENMFWYRQDPGLGLRLIYFSYDVKMKEKGDIPEGYSVSREKKERFSLILESASTNQTSMYLCASRAGTGWNEQYFGPGTRLTVT.

This CDR3 reads CASSQAPDRATDTQYF. The chain carries TRBV6-5 and TRBJ2-3; TCRdb returns TRBD1, unconfirmable since there is no DNA. The germline V gene encodes CDR1 MNHEY and CDR2 SVGAGI. The CDR3 length is 16 residues.

V and J are TRBV27 and TRBJ1-1. Germline lookup yields CDR1 MNHEY and CDR2 SMNVEV (reference sequence). CDR3 length: 12 amino acids. The CDR3 loop is CASSFPAGEAFF.

The chain uses TRBV20-1 and TRBJ2-1. The CDR3 consists of 15 residues. CDR1 is DFQATT, CDR2 SNEGSKA, per germline (reference sequence). The CDR3 region is CSARDLMSSYNEQFF.

J is TRBJ2-2 and V is TRBV5-1; checking the TCRdb D call of TRBD1 is not possible without DNA. The CDR3 spans 15 residues. Germline CDR1 SGHRS, CDR2 YFSETQ. This CDR3 reads CASSLGDTPTGELFF.

V and J are TRBV29-1 and TRBJ2-2. The germline CDR1 and CDR2 sequences are SQVTM and ANQGSEA. There are 13 residues in the CDR3. Here the CDR3 reads CSVDGLDTGELFF.

The chain couples TRBV12-3 or TRBV12-4 to TRBJ2-1; the D call of TRBD2 rests on TCRdb alone, since no DNA is present to check it. The CDR3 loop spans 16 amino acids. The CDR3 sequence is CASSSPSGGGFHEQFF.

The V call is TRBV2, the J call TRBJ2-7; there is no DNA to check the TCRdb D call of TRBD2. CDR3 length: 15 residues. The germline gives CDR1 SNHLY, CDR2 FYNNEI. The CDR3: CASSEAGLAGIEQYF.

This rearrangement joins TRBV9 to TRBJ2-3. Germline CDR1 SGDLS, CDR2 YYNGEE. This CDR3 region has 15 residues. The CDR3 spells CASSVGNFDTDTQYF.

The V and J genes are TRBV29-1 and TRBJ2-5; TCRdb gives TRBD1 as the D gene, but with no DNA this cannot be confirmed. Germline assignment: CDR1 SQVTM and CDR2 ANQGSEA. CDR3 length: 15 amino acids. The CDR3 protein is CSVRQGGSVQETQYF.